These T cell receptor beta chains were read from a single sample in a study of blood T cell repertoires in COVID-19. Profiling relied on immunoSEQ multiplex PCR, and the TCRdb table lists in-frame clones only, not all of them. The sample includes about 180,000 clones, approximately 80% seen only once; the top ten take under 8.5%. The sequenced material came from peripheral blood. These receptors all stem from a human donor in a cohort sampled during active COVID-19. Both conserved end residues are part of each CDR3. Fields, in order: CDR3 DNA, CDR3 protein, clone size, V gene, J gene, D gene. The D gene is left open where the match is weak. Clone size is given for some rows only: seen once, a few or many times, or a class if the clone is expanded.

cdr3_nt: TGTGCCAGCAGCCGGGACCAAGAGACCCAGTACTTC; cdr3_aa: CASSRDQETQYF; clone_size: -; v_call: TRBV2; j_call: TRBJ2-5; d_call: -
cdr3_nt: TGTGCCAGCAGCCAAGCGGGAGCGGGGACCTACGAGCAGTACTTC; cdr3_aa: CASSQAGAGTYEQYF; clone_size: -; v_call: TRBV4-2; j_call: TRBJ2-7; d_call: TRBD2
cdr3_nt: TGTGCCACCAGGGACAGGGGGCGAGTGGAATACGAGCAGTACTTC; cdr3_aa: CATRDRGRVEYEQYF; clone_size: -; v_call: TRBV6-5; j_call: TRBJ2-7; d_call: TRBD1
cdr3_nt: TGTGCCAGCAGCTTCAGGAAGGTGAACACTGAAGCTTTCTTT; cdr3_aa: CASSFRKVNTEAFF; clone_size: -; v_call: TRBV7-2; j_call: TRBJ1-1; d_call: -
cdr3_nt: TGTGCCAGCAGCCAAGATCGATCAGGGGTTCTGGGGGAAAAACTGTTTTTT; cdr3_aa: CASSQDRSGVLGEKLFF; clone_size: -; v_call: TRBV3-1/TRBV3-2; j_call: TRBJ1-4; d_call: -
cdr3_nt: TGTGCCAGCAGTCCTGACAGGGGAGGCAATCAGCCCCAGCATTTT; cdr3_aa: CASSPDRGGNQPQHF; clone_size: -; v_call: TRBV2; j_call: TRBJ1-5; d_call: TRBD1
cdr3_nt: TGCAGCGTTGAAGTGGAAATAGCGGGCTACGAGCAGTACTTC; cdr3_aa: CSVEVEIAGYEQYF; clone_size: -; v_call: TRBV29-1; j_call: TRBJ2-7; d_call: TRBD2
cdr3_nt: TGTGCCAGCAGCTTGGCCGGCGGGGCGAGGACTGAAGCTTTCTTT; cdr3_aa: CASSLAGGARTEAFF; clone_size: -; v_call: TRBV5-6; j_call: TRBJ1-1; d_call: -
cdr3_nt: TGTGCCAGCAGCCAAGATCTTGCTTTGGGGGGGAGCACAGATACGCAGTATTTT; cdr3_aa: CASSQDLALGGSTDTQYF; clone_size: -; v_call: TRBV14; j_call: TRBJ2-3; d_call: TRBD2
cdr3_nt: TGCGCCAGCAGCGAATCAAGCAGCGATGAGCAGTTCTTC; cdr3_aa: CASSESSSDEQFF; clone_size: -; v_call: TRBV10-1; j_call: TRBJ2-1; d_call: -
cdr3_nt: TGTGCCAGCAGTGAATCCCACAGGGCCTCAGGTAGTAATGAAAAACTGTTTTTT; cdr3_aa: CASSESHRASGSNEKLFF; clone_size: -; v_call: TRBV25-1; j_call: TRBJ1-4; d_call: -
cdr3_nt: TGTGCCAGCTCAAGGACAGGGGTGAATGAAAAACTGTTTTTT; cdr3_aa: CASSRTGVNEKLFF; clone_size: -; v_call: TRBV18; j_call: TRBJ1-4; d_call: TRBD1
cdr3_nt: TGTGCCAGCAGCCCAGCGGTGCAAGAGACCCAGTACTTC; cdr3_aa: CASSPAVQETQYF; clone_size: once; v_call: TRBV7-9; j_call: TRBJ2-5; d_call: -
cdr3_nt: TGTGCCAGCAGCCCGCTCGGGACTAGCGGGGAATGGGGCACCGGGGAGCTGTTTTTT; cdr3_aa: CASSPLGTSGEWGTGELFF; clone_size: -; v_call: TRBV7-8; j_call: TRBJ2-2; d_call: TRBD2
cdr3_nt: TGCGCCAGCAGCTTTAGCAGGGGGTCCTACGAGCAGTACTTC; cdr3_aa: CASSFSRGSYEQYF; clone_size: once; v_call: TRBV5-1; j_call: TRBJ2-7; d_call: TRBD1
cdr3_nt: TGCGCCAGCAGCCGATTAGAGAATTACAATGAGCAGTTCTTC; cdr3_aa: CASSRLENYNEQFF; clone_size: -; v_call: TRBV4-1; j_call: TRBJ2-1; d_call: -
cdr3_nt: TGCGCCAGCAGCTTGGAGGGACAGGGAGACACCGGGGAGCTGTTTTTT; cdr3_aa: CASSLEGQGDTGELFF; clone_size: -; v_call: TRBV5-1; j_call: TRBJ2-2; d_call: TRBD1
cdr3_nt: TGTGCCAGCAGCTACGGACTAGCGGGGAACTACGAGCAGTACTTC; cdr3_aa: CASSYGLAGNYEQYF; clone_size: -; v_call: TRBV7-9; j_call: TRBJ2-7; d_call: TRBD2
cdr3_nt: TGTGCCAGCAGCCTGGCGACAGGGGGCACAGATACGCAGTATTTT; cdr3_aa: CASSLATGGTDTQYF; clone_size: -; v_call: TRBV28; j_call: TRBJ2-3; d_call: TRBD1
cdr3_nt: TGTGCCAGCAGTGAAATCCGGGGGAGGGATAACACCATATATTTT; cdr3_aa: CASSEIRGRDNTIYF; clone_size: -; v_call: TRBV2; j_call: TRBJ1-3; d_call: -
cdr3_nt: TGTGCCAGCAGCTTAGGCGGGGTGAGCAATCAGCCCCAGCATTTT; cdr3_aa: CASSLGGVSNQPQHF; clone_size: -; v_call: TRBV13; j_call: TRBJ1-5; d_call: -
cdr3_nt: TGTGCCAGTAGTATAGATCGGCAGGGGATCAATTCACCCCTCCACTTT; cdr3_aa: CASSIDRQGINSPLHF; clone_size: -; v_call: TRBV19; j_call: TRBJ1-6; d_call: -
cdr3_nt: TGTGCCAGCACTAGACTAGCGGGGGGTGGGGAGACCCAGTACTTC; cdr3_aa: CASTRLAGGGETQYF; clone_size: -; v_call: TRBV6-6; j_call: TRBJ2-5; d_call: TRBD2
cdr3_nt: TGTGCCAGCAGTGACCCACAGGGGGCAGACACCGGGGAGCTGTTTTTT; cdr3_aa: CASSDPQGADTGELFF; clone_size: few; v_call: TRBV2; j_call: TRBJ2-2; d_call: TRBD1
cdr3_nt: TGTGCCAGCACCCCTAGCGGGAAGACGGGTACGCAGTATTTT; cdr3_aa: CASTPSGKTGTQYF; clone_size: once; v_call: TRBV3-1/TRBV3-2; j_call: TRBJ2-3; d_call: TRBD2
cdr3_nt: TGTGCCAGTAGTTCCCGGAGTTTGAATGGCTACACCTTC; cdr3_aa: CASSSRSLNGYTF; clone_size: -; v_call: TRBV19; j_call: TRBJ1-2; d_call: -
cdr3_nt: TGCGCCAGCAGCCTTACTACAGGGTTTGGGCTTAGCTCCTACGAGCAGTACTTC; cdr3_aa: CASSLTTGFGLSSYEQYF; clone_size: few; v_call: TRBV4-1; j_call: TRBJ2-7; d_call: -
cdr3_nt: TGTGCCAGCAGCTCGGGGGTCAAAAACATTCAGTACTTC; cdr3_aa: CASSSGVKNIQYF; clone_size: -; v_call: TRBV9; j_call: TRBJ2-4; d_call: -
cdr3_nt: TGTGCCAGCAGCGGGGGCCCTTACACAGATACGCAGTATTTT; cdr3_aa: CASSGGPYTDTQYF; clone_size: -; v_call: TRBV9; j_call: TRBJ2-3; d_call: -
cdr3_nt: TGTGCCAGCAGCCCCATCCTGAGGTTGGAGACCCAGTACTTC; cdr3_aa: CASSPILRLETQYF; clone_size: -; v_call: TRBV11-2; j_call: TRBJ2-5; d_call: -
cdr3_nt: TGTGCCAGTAGTACCTTGGGACTAGCGGGAGGCACAGATACGCAGTATTTT; cdr3_aa: CASSTLGLAGGTDTQYF; clone_size: -; v_call: TRBV19; j_call: TRBJ2-3; d_call: TRBD2
cdr3_nt: TGTGCCAGCAGCCCCTGGCGGACAGGGCGGCCCATGAACACTGAAGCTTTCTTT; cdr3_aa: CASSPWRTGRPMNTEAFF; clone_size: -; v_call: TRBV21-1; j_call: TRBJ1-1; d_call: -
cdr3_nt: TGCGCCAGCAGCCGCATCCAGGGGGCAAGCAATCAGCCCCAGCATTTT; cdr3_aa: CASSRIQGASNQPQHF; clone_size: once; v_call: TRBV4-1; j_call: TRBJ1-5; d_call: TRBD1
cdr3_nt: TGTGCCAGCAGCCCAGAGGTCTACGAGCAGTACTTC; cdr3_aa: CASSPEVYEQYF; clone_size: -; v_call: TRBV6-2/TRBV6-3; j_call: TRBJ2-7; d_call: -
cdr3_nt: TGTGCCAGCAGCCACTCGGACAGGGGCCACGAGCAGTACTTC; cdr3_aa: CASSHSDRGHEQYF; clone_size: -; v_call: TRBV14; j_call: TRBJ2-7; d_call: TRBD1
cdr3_nt: TGCGCCAGCAGCTTAGACAGTAACTTTGAAGCTTTCTTT; cdr3_aa: CASSLDSNFEAFF; clone_size: -; v_call: TRBV5-1; j_call: TRBJ1-1; d_call: -
cdr3_nt: TGTGCCAGCAGCGGGACCGGGACAGCAAACTATGGCTACACCTTC; cdr3_aa: CASSGTGTANYGYTF; clone_size: -; v_call: TRBV7-9; j_call: TRBJ1-2; d_call: TRBD1
cdr3_nt: TGTGCCACCAGTGATTTTTCGGGGAGCACCTACAATGAGCAGTTCTTC; cdr3_aa: CATSDFSGSTYNEQFF; clone_size: -; v_call: TRBV24-1; j_call: TRBJ2-1; d_call: -
cdr3_nt: TGTGCCAGCAGCTTGGGAAGCCTCCAAGAGACCCAGTACTTC; cdr3_aa: CASSLGSLQETQYF; clone_size: -; v_call: TRBV5-6; j_call: TRBJ2-5; d_call: -
cdr3_nt: TGTGCCAGCAGCCAAGGAGGGGACTCCTCTGGAAACACCATATATTTT; cdr3_aa: CASSQGGDSSGNTIYF; clone_size: -; v_call: TRBV3-1/TRBV3-2; j_call: TRBJ1-3; d_call: -
cdr3_nt: TGTGCCAGCAGTTTATATTCGGGAAAGGATACGCAGTATTTT; cdr3_aa: CASSLYSGKDTQYF; clone_size: -; v_call: TRBV27; j_call: TRBJ2-3; d_call: -
cdr3_nt: TGTGCCAGCAGGGGGGAAGGAGGGAAAGTCTCCTATGGCTACACCTTC; cdr3_aa: CASRGEGGKVSYGYTF; clone_size: -; v_call: TRBV13; j_call: TRBJ1-2; d_call: -
cdr3_nt: TGCGCCAGCAGCCTTGGACTAGCGGGGGAGTACGAGCAGTACTTC; cdr3_aa: CASSLGLAGEYEQYF; clone_size: -; v_call: TRBV5-1; j_call: TRBJ2-7; d_call: TRBD2
cdr3_nt: TGTGCCAGCAGTGAGTACACCGGGGAGCTGTTTTTT; cdr3_aa: CASSEYTGELFF; clone_size: -; v_call: TRBV11-1; j_call: TRBJ2-2; d_call: -
cdr3_nt: TGCGCCAGCAGTGAGTCATTTGTAGCGGGGTTCTGGGGGAAAACCTACGAGCAGTACTTC; cdr3_aa: CASSESFVAGFWGKTYEQYF; clone_size: -; v_call: TRBV10-2; j_call: TRBJ2-7; d_call: TRBD2
cdr3_nt: TGTGCCAGCAGTTACTCCCTCCCCGTGGGCCAGCCCCAGCATTTT; cdr3_aa: CASSYSLPVGQPQHF; clone_size: -; v_call: TRBV6-2/TRBV6-3; j_call: TRBJ1-5; d_call: -
cdr3_nt: TGTGCCAGCAGCCAACAGGCAGGGTCGGGTGAAGCTTTCTTT; cdr3_aa: CASSQQAGSGEAFF; clone_size: -; v_call: TRBV3-1/TRBV3-2; j_call: TRBJ1-1; d_call: -
cdr3_nt: TGTGCCAGCAGCTTAGGACGTTTGGGCGTACAGGGGCGAACGGGAGATACGCAGTATTTT; cdr3_aa: CASSLGRLGVQGRTGDTQYF; clone_size: -; v_call: TRBV7-3; j_call: TRBJ2-3; d_call: TRBD1
cdr3_nt: TGTGCCAGCAGCTCGCCGGTCCCACAGAGACCAGCTAACTATGGCTACACCTTC; cdr3_aa: CASSSPVPQRPANYGYTF; clone_size: -; v_call: TRBV7-9; j_call: TRBJ1-2; d_call: -
cdr3_nt: TGTGCCAGTAGTATCCCGGGACAGGGGGTGGAAGATACGCAGTATTTT; cdr3_aa: CASSIPGQGVEDTQYF; clone_size: -; v_call: TRBV19; j_call: TRBJ2-3; d_call: TRBD1